The T cell receptor (beta chain) described here comes from a study of T cells in Graves' hyperthyroidism and ophthalmopathy. This CDR3 region has 15 residues. The V gene lost 3 bases and the J gene lost 0 bases, with 12 bases spanning the gap. Germline CDR1 is DFQATT and CDR2 is SNEGSKA (reference sequence). This clonotype was seen a handful of times. Amplified regions were TCR beta CDR3 sequences from RNA transcripts. First-round RT-PCR targeting the TCR CDR3 was performed with the HTBI primer set. TCRdb independently ran MiXCR on the multiplex PCR reads; one entry per CDR3 protein. Seen here are roughly 500,000 distinct CDR3 sequences, 40% to 55% observed once, and the top ten hold about two fifths.

J is TRBJ1-5 and V is TRBV20-1; weak D call: TRBD1 (5 bases). The sequenced sample was peripheral blood or thyroid tissue (not recorded which). This receptor was identified in an adult woman with Graves' disease, either hyperthyroidism or ophthalmopathy (not recorded which). The CDR3: CSARGRQSSNQPQHF. In nucleotides, the CDR3 is TGCAGTGCTAGGGGTCGACAGTCTAGCAATCAGCCCCAGCATTTT.